This TCR beta chain originates from a study of OX40 agonist ivuxolimab in advanced cancers. The table came from immunoSEQ multiplex PCR; TCRdb's copy has only in-frame clones and leaves some out. The repertoire includes some 45,000 clones, about 90% of them detected once, and roughly 16% sits in the top ten. In germline, CDR1 is MNHNS, CDR2 SASEGT. The CDR3 has 13 amino acids. V was pared by 4 bases and J by 3 bases, with 7 bases between. The rearrangement joins TRBV6-1 to TRBJ1-3; D uncertain. Here the sequenced sample was CD4+ or CD8+ T cells sorted from blood, taken in a trial of the OX40 agonist ivuxolimab. The clonotype originates from an adult with an advanced solid tumor such as melanoma, head and neck, liver or kidney cancer. The DNA of the CDR3 is TGTGCCAGCAGTGCTCAGGTTGGAAACACCATATATTTT. Its protein product is CASSAQVGNTIYF.